This TCR beta chain was sequenced in a study of shared T cell receptors in the human thymus. Clones were read by immunoSEQ multiplex PCR, and TCRdb kept only the in-frame ones, dropping some. The data hold hundreds of thousands of clones, with about 95% observed a single time. The CDR3 covers 23 residues. Trimming removed 0 bases from V and 4 bases from J, with 34 bases in between. Germline V gene data show CDR1 as MNHEY and CDR2 as SMNVEV (reference sequence). The source is a human donor. The chain carries TRBV27 and TRBJ2-1, with D maybe TRBD1 (6 bases). Sample: thymocytes. The CDR3 here is CASSLSLRPRGFITSAWYNEQFF. The CDR3 nucleotides read TGTGCCAGCAGTTTATCACTCCGACCAAGGGGGTTCATAACCTCAGCCTGGTACAATGAGCAGTTCTTC.